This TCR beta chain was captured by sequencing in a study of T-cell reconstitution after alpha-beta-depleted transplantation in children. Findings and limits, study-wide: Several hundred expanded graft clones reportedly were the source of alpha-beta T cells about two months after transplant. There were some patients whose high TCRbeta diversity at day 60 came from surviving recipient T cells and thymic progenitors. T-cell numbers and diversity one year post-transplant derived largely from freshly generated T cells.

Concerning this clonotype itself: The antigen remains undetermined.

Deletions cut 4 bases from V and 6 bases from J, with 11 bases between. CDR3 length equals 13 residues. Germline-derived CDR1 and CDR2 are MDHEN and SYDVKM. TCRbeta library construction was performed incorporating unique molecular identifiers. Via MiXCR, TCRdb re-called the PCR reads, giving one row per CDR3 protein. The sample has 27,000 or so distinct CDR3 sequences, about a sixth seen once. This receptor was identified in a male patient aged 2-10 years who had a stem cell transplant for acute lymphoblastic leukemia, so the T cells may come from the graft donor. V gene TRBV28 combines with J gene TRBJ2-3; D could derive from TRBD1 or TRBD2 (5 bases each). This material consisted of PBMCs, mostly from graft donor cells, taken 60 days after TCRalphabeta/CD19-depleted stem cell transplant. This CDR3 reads CASSSRGADTQYF. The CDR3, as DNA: TGTGCCAGCAGTTCTAGAGGGGCGGATACGCAGTATTTT.